These 27 T cell receptor beta chains were all obtained from the same sample, sequenced in a study of early T cells in non-severe SARS-CoV-2 infection. TCRdb used MiXCR to reprocess the 5' RACE reads, holding one entry per CDR3 protein. The sample lists about 36,000 distinct CDR3 sequences; under 8% were seen once. Material: whole blood, obtained at baseline. The receptor set was obtained from an adult who was a healthcare worker with PCR-confirmed SARS-CoV-2 infection or an uninfected control (not recorded which).

This rearrangement joins TRBV19 to TRBJ2-2, with D unclear. CDR1 LNHDA and CDR2 SQIVND come from the germline V gene (reference sequence). V dropped 1 base and J dropped 6 bases, with 3 bases sitting between them. CDR3 length: 12 residues. For the CDR3, the DNA is TGTGCCAGTAGTATAGTCGCCGGGGAGCTGTTTTTT. Protein product: CASSIVAGELFF.

This clonotype was seen a handful of times. This CDR3 reads CASSSLRSSYNEQFF. CDR3 in DNA: TGTGCCAGCAGCTCCCTCAGGAGCTCCTACAATGAGCAGTTCTTC. The V gene is TRBV7-9, the J gene TRBJ2-1, with no clear D. Trimming pared 4 bases from V and 0 bases from J, leaving 10 bases between. Germline V gene lookup returns CDR1 SEHNR and CDR2 FQNEAQ (reference sequence). The CDR3 runs 15 residues. Variable domain in full (rest from reference TRBV7-9 and TRBJ2-1): DTGVSQNPRHKITKRGQNVTFRCDPISEHNRLYWYRQTLGQGPEFLTYFQNEAQLEKSRLLSDRFSAERPKGSFSTLEIQRTEQGDSAMYLCASSSLRSSYNEQFFGPGTRLTVL.

The sample holds a few counts of this clonotype. V usage is TRBV12-3 or TRBV12-4 and J usage is TRBJ2-7; TRBD2 is a possible D gene (6 bases). The CDR3 is 15 amino acids. Trimming removed 6 bases at V and 2 bases at J, with 17 bases between. CDR3 sequence (DNA): TGTGCCAGCAGCTCCTCCGGGACTTTCGCCTACGAGCAGTACTTC. This translates into CASSSSGTFAYEQYF.

This rearrangement joins TRBV2 to TRBJ1-4, with unresolved D. Trimming shortened V by 10 bases and J by 5 bases, and 14 bases separated the two germline ends. The CDR3 loop spans 13 amino acids. Germline V CDR1 and CDR2: SNHLY, FYNNEI. The CDR3 loop is CATRRNPNEKLFF. CDR3 DNA: TGTGCCACGCGACGGAACCCGAATGAAAAACTGTTTTTT. Using reference TRBV2 and TRBJ1-4 for the parts outside the CDR3, the full variable domain is EPEVTQTPSHQVTQMGQEVILRCVPISNHLYFYWYRQILGQKVEFLVSFYNNEISEKSEIFDDQFSVERPDGSNFTLKIRSTKLEDSAMYFCATRRNPNEKLFFGSGTQLSVL.

This clonotype was seen repeatedly, ten times or more. This chain connects TRBV27 to TRBJ2-5; TRBD2 aligns across 13 bases. The CDR3 spans 16 residues. The germline V gene encodes CDR1 MNHEY and CDR2 SMNVEV (reference sequence). V was pared by 5 bases and J by 5 bases, with 8 bases of the junction left unmatched. The CDR3 is CASSLMGLAGIETQYF. The CDR3 DNA reads as TGTGCCAGCAGTCTAATGGGACTAGCGGGAATCGAGACCCAGTACTTC.

Regarding this clonotype: Sequence at one end of the junction differs from germline and may be a read error. The chain combines TRBV2 with TRBJ2-7; D gene uncertain. CDR3 length equals 12 residues. CDR1 is SNHLY and CDR2 is FYNNEI in the germline V gene. Written as DNA, the CDR3 is TGTGCCAGCCTTGTCCTCTCCTACGAGCGGTACTTC. Its protein product is CASLVLSYERYF.

This clonotype was counted ten times or more. The chain links TRBV4-1 to TRBJ2-2; 11 bases fit TRBD2. Per germline, CDR1 MGHRA and CDR2 YSYEKL. The CDR3 loop spans 19 amino acids. V lost 4 bases and J lost 2; bases outside the gene matches: 12. CDR3 region: CASSPRGTSGSANTGELFF. CDR3 in DNA: TGCGCCAGCAGCCCAAGGGGCACTAGCGGGAGCGCTAACACCGGGGAGCTGTTTTTT.

The chain is built from TRBV28 and TRBJ2-5; 9 nucleotides align to TRBD2. CDR3 size: 15 residues. The junction had 9 bases not matched to a gene; V was cut back by 1 base and J by 9 bases. Germline V gives CDR1 MDHEN, CDR2 SYDVKM. The CDR3 is CASSLFIAGDWAQYF. The CDR3 DNA reads as TGTGCCAGCAGTTTATTTATAGCGGGAGATTGGGCCCAGTACTTC.

This clonotype has at least ten counts. This chain links TRBV7-6 with TRBJ2-5; D is perhaps TRBD1 (5 bases). Looked up from germline, CDR1 is SGHVS and CDR2 is FNYEAQ. This CDR3 is built from 22 residues. V shed 2 bases and J shed 4 bases, with 35 bases lying between them. The CDR3 here is CASSLIGSSADPTSGFRETQYF. CDR3 DNA: TGTGCCAGCAGCTTAATCGGGTCATCCGCCGACCCGACTTCAGGGTTCCGAGAGACCCAGTACTTC.

Remarks on this clonotype: Being one base from a much bigger clone, this may be a read error. This chain joins TRBV28 and TRBJ2-3, with 8 positions matching TRBD1. The J segment lost 1 base and the V segment lost 5 bases, leaving 2 bases of the junction unmatched. The V gene's germline CDR1 is MDHEN and CDR2 SYDVKM. CDR3 length equals 14 residues. CDR3 coding DNA: TGTGCCAGCAGTACGGGACAGGGCACAGATACGCAGTATTTT. As protein: CASSTGQGTDTQYF.

This clonotype was found a few times. J is TRBJ1-1 and V is TRBV10-3, with no clear D. The CDR3 has 13 amino acids. V lost 10 bases, J lost 4 bases, and 16 bases lay in between. Germline CDR1 reads ENHRY; CDR2 reads SYGVKD. The CDR3 nucleotides are TGTGCCACCGCGATGGGAGAGGGCACTGAAGCTTTCTTT. The encoded protein is CATAMGEGTEAFF.

This clonotype was found a few times. The chain combines TRBV4-1 with TRBJ2-5; D remains unclear. Deletions cut 2 bases from V and 6 bases from J, with 10 bases between. The CDR3 covers 13 residues. The germline gives CDR1 MGHRA, CDR2 YSYEKL. The CDR3 DNA reads as TGCGCCAGCAGCCAAATTGATGTAAAGACCCAGTACTTC. Its translation is CASSQIDVKTQYF.

The sample holds many counts of this clonotype. The chain links TRBV18 to TRBJ2-7, with 7 bases lining up with TRBD2. V lost 0 bases to trimming and J lost 4 bases; unmatched junction nucleotides: 6. Germline assignment: CDR1 KGHSH and CDR2 LQKENI. This CDR3 comprises 15 residues. The CDR3 region is CASSPPAGVSYEQYF. The CDR3, as DNA: TGTGCCAGCTCACCACCGGCGGGAGTATCGTACGAGCAGTACTTC.

This clonotype was seen repeatedly, ten times or more. The rearrangement uses TRBV20-1 and TRBJ2-1; D gene ambiguous. The germline V gene encodes CDR1 DFQATT and CDR2 SNEGSKA (reference sequence). There are 16 residues in the CDR3. Trimming took off 4 bases at V and 0 bases at J, with 16 bases between the two ends. The CDR3 is CSATPPASASYNEQFF. The CDR3 DNA is TGCAGTGCTACCCCTCCTGCCAGCGCCTCCTACAATGAGCAGTTCTTC.

The chain is built from TRBV2 and TRBJ2-5; 8 bases map to TRBD2. This CDR3 comprises 16 residues. The germline gives CDR1 SNHLY, CDR2 FYNNEI. The J segment lost 1 base and the V segment lost 5 bases, leaving 9 bases of the junction unmatched. CDR3 coding DNA: TGTGCCAGCAGTCAGATCCTTACTAGCGGCCAAGAGACCCAGTACTTC. Its protein is CASSQILTSGQETQYF.

The rearrangement uses TRBV5-1 and TRBJ2-5; the D call may be TRBD1 or TRBD2 (5 bases each). Trimming stripped 0 bases from V and 1 base from J, with 10 bases between. The CDR3 length is 15 residues. The germline V gene encodes CDR1 SGHRS and CDR2 YFSETQ. The CDR3 sequence is CASSLAGPSQETQYF. In nucleotides, the CDR3 is TGCGCCAGCAGCTTGGCGGGGCCAAGCCAAGAGACCCAGTACTTC.

J is TRBJ2-5 and V is TRBV20-1, with 10 bases aligning to TRBD2. The germline CDR1 and CDR2 sequences are DFQATT and SNEGSKA (reference sequence). J lost 0 bases, V lost 3 bases, and 1 base had no gene match. The CDR3 covers 14 residues. Here the CDR3 reads CSASSGGYQETQYF. The CDR3 DNA is TGCAGTGCTAGTAGCGGGGGGTACCAAGAGACCCAGTACTTC.

Ten or more counts support this clonotype. V usage is TRBV5-4 and J usage is TRBJ2-1; the match to TRBD2 covers 10 bases. This CDR3 comprises 20 residues. Germline V gene data show CDR1 as SGHNT and CDR2 as YYREEE (reference sequence). The junction had 17 bases not matched to a gene; V was cut back by 4 bases and J by 1 base. The DNA for the CDR3 is TGTGCCAGCAGCCCCGGACGAGGAACTAGCGGGATGTTGTCCTACAATGAGCAGTTCTTC. Translating it yields CASSPGRGTSGMLSYNEQFF.

The chain recombines TRBV5-5 with TRBJ2-2; 7 bases fit TRBD2. The germline gives CDR1 SGHKS, CDR2 YYEKEE (reference sequence). With 4 bases clipped from V and 5 bases from J, the junction kept 14 bases outside the gene matches. CDR3 length: 17 amino acids. CDR3 coding DNA: TGTGCCAGCAGCCGAACATCGCGGACTAGTGGAACCGGGGAGCTGTTTTTT. This gives the protein CASSRTSRTSGTGELFF.

In its sample, this clonotype was seen many times. The chain is built from TRBV25-1 and TRBJ1-6; perhaps TRBD1 as D (5 bases). V gave up 3 bases and J gave up 5 bases, with 8 bases separating them. There are 14 residues in the CDR3. The germline gives CDR1 MGHDK, CDR2 SYGVNS. CDR3 amino acids: CASSDAGHNSPLHF. CDR3 bases: TGTGCCAGCAGTGACGCGGGGCATAATTCACCCCTCCACTTT.

The CDR3 protein is CAIRPGQGAGKNIQYF. CDR3 bases: TGTGCCATCAGACCGGGACAGGGGGCCGGCAAAAACATTCAGTACTTC. V usage is TRBV10-3 and J usage is TRBJ2-4; 12 nucleotides align to TRBD1. J gave up 3 bases and V 6 bases, and 6 bases lay outside the gene matches. Looked up from germline, CDR1 is ENHRY and CDR2 is SYGVKD. This CDR3 region has 16 residues.

This clonotype was seen a few times. Being one base from a much bigger clone, this may be a read error. The V gene is TRBV20-1, the J gene TRBJ1-1; D remains ambiguous. The CDR3 spans 12 residues. Germline CDR1 reads DFQATT; CDR2 reads SNEGSKA (reference sequence). DNA for the CDR3: TGCAGTGCTAGGGAGGGTAGTACTGAAGTTTTCTTT. It is translated as CSAREGSTEVFF.

This clonotype came up a few times. V is TRBV15 and J is TRBJ2-7; D is possibly TRBD1 (6 bases). The CDR3 covers 16 residues. The V end lost 0 bases, the J end lost 3 bases, and 15 bases lay between the germline ends. Per germline, CDR1 LNHNV and CDR2 YYDKDF (reference sequence). The CDR3 protein is CATSRDKGDYYYEQYF. Here the CDR3 DNA reads TGTGCCACCAGCAGAGATAAGGGGGATTACTACTACGAGCAGTACTTC.

This clonotype came up many times. This sequence joins TRBV29-1 and TRBJ2-1; D perhaps matches TRBD2 (5 bases). Germline values: CDR1 SQVTM, CDR2 ANQGSEA. V was cut by 6 bases and J by 6 bases, with 12 bases left in between. This CDR3 is built from 12 residues. CDR3 amino acids: CSVTYTSNEQFF. The CDR3 nucleotides read TGCAGCGTCACTTATACTAGCAATGAGCAGTTCTTC.

This clonotype has just one count. V and J are TRBV30 and TRBJ2-4; D is unresolved. Germline V lookup: CDR1 GTSNPN, CDR2 SVGIG (reference sequence). Trimming shortened V by 3 bases and J by 3 bases, and 18 bases separated the two germline ends. The CDR3 runs to 16 residues. CDR3: CAWRGWSPLGKNIQYF. The CDR3 DNA reads TGTGCCTGGAGGGGTTGGTCACCGTTAGGCAAAAACATTCAGTACTTC.

V and J are TRBV29-1 and TRBJ2-5; D is uncertain. V was clipped by 6 bases and J by 1 base, with 9 bases between them. Looked up from germline, CDR1 is SQVTM and CDR2 is ANQGSEA. This CDR3 comprises 12 residues. CDR3 bases: TGCAGCGTGTTGGAGATCCAAGAGACCCAGTACTTC. Protein product: CSVLEIQETQYF.

In this sample, this clonotype turned up a few times. The V gene is TRBV19, the J gene TRBJ2-1; TRBD1 aligns across 7 bases. Per the germline V gene, CDR1 is LNHDA and CDR2 is SQIVND (reference sequence). With 1 base clipped from V and 4 bases from J, the junction kept 4 bases outside the gene matches. CDR3 size: 15 residues. As DNA, the CDR3 is TGTGCCAGTAGTATAGGGGGACAGCCATACAATGAGCAGTTCTTC. Encoded protein: CASSIGGQPYNEQFF.